This entry concerns a single TCR beta chain. This clonotype was detected only a few times. This clone's antigen is unknown. No qualities accompany the bases; no much larger clone lies one base away. The germline V gene (reference sequence) yields MNHEY for CDR1 and SMNVEV for CDR2. Inclusive of the bounding cysteine and phenylalanine, the CDR3 is 14 residues long. Only the CDR3 region is kept as DNA, spanning 42 bases read in frame from base 1. V is reduced by 1 base and J by 4 bases, leaving a spacing of 11 bases between them. Ophthalmopathy patients had moderately to severely active disease, with a Clinical Activity Score of 3 or more, a NOSPECS grade of 4 or more, and a disease duration of less than 3 months. The study excluded patients with uncontrolled infections, other autoimmune diseases, pregnancy or lactation. Diagnoses were established on the basis of clinical symptoms, serum thyroxine and TRAb, thyroid ultrasound, and orbital computed tomography. PBMCs were separated from roughly 9.3 ml of fresh peripheral blood using Ficoll-Paque density gradient centrifugation. Trizol reagent was used to extract total RNA, and RNA quality was then checked on an Agilent 2100 Bioanalyzer.

This record belongs to a study of T cells in Graves' hyperthyroidism and ophthalmopathy (dated by TCRdb to about 2019). A note on the overall study: Peripheral blood was collected at initial diagnosis, before any treatment. Prospective prediction of ophthalmopathy was tested in an independent validation cohort consisting of fewer than 20 hyperthyroidism patients and 17 patients who later progressed to ophthalmopathy. After sampling, hyperthyroidism patients received methimazole starting at 30 mg daily, and ophthalmopathy patients received high-dose intravenous methylprednisolone. To identify distinguishing TCR V-J signatures, a discovery cohort of roughly 100 patients was used, comprising some 43 with Graves' ophthalmopathy and some 60 with stable Graves' hyperthyroidism. The approximately 95 discovery patients were divided at random into training and test sets in a 7:3 ratio. In addition, the study compared T-cell repertoires in thyroid tissue and in blood from over 5 Graves' hyperthyroidism patients. TCR Vbeta CDR3 sequencing of 135 peripheral blood samples (around 45 ophthalmopathy, some 75 hyperthyroidism and roughly 17 progressor patients) is reported in the paper.

Amplification of TCR beta CDR3 regions was carried out from RNA transcripts. The first round of RT-PCR for the TCR CDR3 was performed with the HTBI primer set and the Qiagen OneStep RT-PCR kit. Libraries were constructed in a second round of multiplex PCR, after which size selection and purification were carried out. Paired-end sequencing of the libraries was performed with 100 bp reads on an Illumina HiSeq2000. The study's processing was this. SOAPnuke was used to process the raw data, removing reads that contained adapters or uncalled bases, had a mean Phred below 15, or lacked an exact match to the constant primer or identifier. High-quality paired reads were merged using COPE v1.2.5, and each unique nucleotide sequence was defined as a clonotype. MiTCR v1.1 was used to align clonotypes to the IMGT TRBV, TRBD and TRBJ reference segments. Only V-J combinations with frequency above 0.0001, covering about 99% of repertoires, were analysed. A TCS score was defined as the ratio of F50 (clonal expansion) to E x V (chaos), with BLOSUM62-based TCRdist applied between CDR3 peptides within each V-J. Welch's t-statistics and random forest reduced fewer than 600 V-J features to 13, which were used in a naive Bayes classifier (R e1071). TCRdb reran the public reads through fastp at Q25 and MiXCR, keeping productive beta chains. Identical CDR3 proteins give one entry, which carries the most common genes and DNA. V and J calls and clone size were set by TCRdb, not the authors. The sample records 250,000 to 300,000 distinct CDR3 sequences, approximately 19% of which are singletons. Roughly 39% of the sample is held by the ten biggest clonotypes.

What the authors observed across the whole study: A model built on a 13 V-J signature distinguished ophthalmopathy from stable hyperthyroidism, reaching approximately 89% sensitivity and about 81% specificity in cross-validation and 80%/75% in testing. Most expanded thyroid clonotypes (frequency above 0.001) were also found in blood, which suggests that blood repertoires may mirror thyroid immune responses. During validation, the model predicted progression to ophthalmopathy a median of roughly six months ahead of onset, with 60% to 71% sensitivity and 72.22% specificity. Sample size was not statistically predetermined, and blinding of investigators to group allocation was not performed.

This TCR was recovered from a man aged 45-65 years with Graves' ophthalmopathy. The chain is assembled from TRBV27 and TRBJ2-7; no D gene call is confident. Sequencing was done on a sample of blood. The nucleotide sequence reads as follows: TGTGCCAGCAGTTTATATGGGCCCCCTTACGAGCAGTACTTC. Its product reads: CASSLYGPPYEQYF.